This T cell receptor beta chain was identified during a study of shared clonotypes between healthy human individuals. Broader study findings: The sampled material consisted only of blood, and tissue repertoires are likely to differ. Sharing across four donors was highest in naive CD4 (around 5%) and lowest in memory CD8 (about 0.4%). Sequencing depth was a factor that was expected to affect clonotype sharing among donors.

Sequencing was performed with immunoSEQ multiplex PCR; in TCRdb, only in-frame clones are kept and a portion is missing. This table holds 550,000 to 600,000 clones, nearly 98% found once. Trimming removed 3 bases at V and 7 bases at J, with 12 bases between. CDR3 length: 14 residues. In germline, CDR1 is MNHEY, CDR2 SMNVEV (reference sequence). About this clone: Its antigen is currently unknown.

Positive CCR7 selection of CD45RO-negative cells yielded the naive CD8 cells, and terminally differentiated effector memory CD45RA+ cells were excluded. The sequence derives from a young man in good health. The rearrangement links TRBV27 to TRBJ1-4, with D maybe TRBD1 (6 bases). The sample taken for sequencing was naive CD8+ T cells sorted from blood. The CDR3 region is CASSFRGAGEKLFF. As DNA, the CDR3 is TGTGCCAGCAGTTTTAGGGGGGCAGGTGAAAAACTGTTTTTT. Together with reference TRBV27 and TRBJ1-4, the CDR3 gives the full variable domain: EAQVTQNPRYLITVTGKKLTVTCSQNMNHEYMSWYRQDPGLGLRQIYYSMNVEVTDKGDVPEGYKVSRKEKRNFPLILESPSPNQTSLYFCASSFRGAGEKLFFGSGTQLSVL.